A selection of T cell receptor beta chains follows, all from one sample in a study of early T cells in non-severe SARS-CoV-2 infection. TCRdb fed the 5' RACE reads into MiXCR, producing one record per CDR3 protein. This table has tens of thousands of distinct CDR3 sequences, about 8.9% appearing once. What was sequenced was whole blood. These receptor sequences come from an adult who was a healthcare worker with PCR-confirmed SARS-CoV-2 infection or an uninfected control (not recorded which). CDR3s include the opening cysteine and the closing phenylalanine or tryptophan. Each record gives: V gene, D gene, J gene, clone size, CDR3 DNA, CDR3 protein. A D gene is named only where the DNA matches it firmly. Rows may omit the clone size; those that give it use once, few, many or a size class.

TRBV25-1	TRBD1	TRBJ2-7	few	TGTGCCAGCAGTGGGGCATTAGGACAGGAGCGCTACGAGCAGTACTTC	CASSGALGQERYEQYF
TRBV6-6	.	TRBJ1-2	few	TGTGCCAGCAGTTACGGGGCTGGCTACACCTTC	CASSYGAGYTF
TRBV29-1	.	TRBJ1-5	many	TGCAGCGTTTCTACAGGGTTAGGACAGCCCCAGCATTTT	CSVSTGLGQPQHF
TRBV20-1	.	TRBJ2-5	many	TGCAGTGCTAACACAAGGGGTGGAGAGACCCAGTACTTC	CSANTRGGETQYF
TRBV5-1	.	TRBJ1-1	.	TGCGCCAGTAGACTTGTCGGGGGTTCAAACACTGAAGCTTTCTTT	CASRLVGGSNTEAFF
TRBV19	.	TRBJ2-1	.	TGTGCCAGTAGTCGCGGGACACATTCCTACAATGAGCAGTTCTTC	CASSRGTHSYNEQFF
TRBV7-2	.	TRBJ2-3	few	TGTGCCAGCAGCTTATTTGACCGAGATACGCAGTATTTT	CASSLFDRDTQYF
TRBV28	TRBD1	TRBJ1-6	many	TGTGCCAGCACCCCCGGCTGGACAGGAGAGAATTCACCCCTCCACTTT	CASTPGWTGENSPLHF
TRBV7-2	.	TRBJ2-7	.	TGTGCCAGCAGCCCACGGGGAAGCACCTACGAGCAGTACTTC	CASSPRGSTYEQYF
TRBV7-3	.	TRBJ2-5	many	TGTGCCAGCAGCCTCATTGGAGAGGAGACCCAGTACTTC	CASSLIGEETQYF
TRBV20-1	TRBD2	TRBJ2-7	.	TGCAGTGGAGGCGGGAGATATGGGAGGGACCATACGGAGCAGTACTTC	CSGGGRYGRDHTEQYF
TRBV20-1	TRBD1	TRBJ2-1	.	TGCAGTGCTTATAGCGGGACAGGGGGCAACAATGAGCAGTTCTTC	CSAYSGTGGNNEQFF
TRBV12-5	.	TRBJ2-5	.	TGTGCTAGTGGCCCCGGCGGGGAAGAGACCCAGTACTTC	CASGPGGEETQYF
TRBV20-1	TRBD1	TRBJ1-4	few	TGCAGTGCCCCCCATCCCCCGGACAGGCGGAATGAAAAACTGTTTTTT	CSAPHPPDRRNEKLFF
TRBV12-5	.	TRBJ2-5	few	TGTGCTAGTGGTAAAGGTGGGGTCCAAGAGACCCAGTACTTC	CASGKGGVQETQYF
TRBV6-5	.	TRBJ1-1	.	TGTGCCAGCAGTTACCCCAGCGGGGGGGTAACTGAAGCTTTCTTT	CASSYPSGGVTEAFF
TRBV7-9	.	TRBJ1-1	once	TGTGCCAGCAGCTTATTTGTTTCAGGGAGCACTGAAGCTTTCTTT	CASSLFVSGSTEAFF
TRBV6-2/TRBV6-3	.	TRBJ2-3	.	TGTGCCAGCAGGGGGACTTCGATCTTTATAGATACGCAGTATTTT	CASRGTSIFIDTQYF
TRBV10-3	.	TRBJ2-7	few	TGTGCCAGCAAGGGGCAGCAGAACTCCTACGAGCAGTACTTC	CASKGQQNSYEQYF
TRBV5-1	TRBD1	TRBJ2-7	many	TGCGCCAGCAGCCTTGGACAGGTTGGTGAGCAGTACTTC	CASSLGQVGEQYF
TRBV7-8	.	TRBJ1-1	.	TGTGCCAGCAGCTTAGAGACAGGTCGTAAATCTGAAGCTTTCTTT	CASSLETGRKSEAFF
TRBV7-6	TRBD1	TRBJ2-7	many	TGTGCCAGCAGCTTAACCCAACAGGGGGGCTACGAGCAGTACTTC	CASSLTQQGGYEQYF
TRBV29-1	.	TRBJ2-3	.	TGCAGCGTTAGTTGGGATACGCAGTATTTT	CSVSWDTQYF
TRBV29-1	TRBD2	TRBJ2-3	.	TGCAGCGTTGAGGGGTTAGCGGGACACCCAGATACGCAGTATTTT	CSVEGLAGHPDTQYF
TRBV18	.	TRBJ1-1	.	TGTGCCAGCTCACCAGTTCTCACTGAAGCTTTCTTT	CASSPVLTEAFF
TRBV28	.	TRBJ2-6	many	TGTGCCAGCAGAGGGGCTGGGGCCAACGTCCTGACTTTC	CASRGAGANVLTF
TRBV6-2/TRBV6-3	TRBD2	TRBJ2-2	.	TGTGCCAGCAGTTACCCTTCGTTTCGGCTAGCGGGAGGGAAGAACACCGGGGAGCTGTTTTTT	CASSYPSFRLAGGKNTGELFF
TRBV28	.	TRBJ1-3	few	TGTGCCAGCAGTTTCCCTAGGGCCACCATATATTTT	CASSFPRATIYF
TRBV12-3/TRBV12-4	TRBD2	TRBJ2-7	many	TGTGCCAGTCGGACTAGTTTGTCCTACGAGCAGTACTTC	CASRTSLSYEQYF
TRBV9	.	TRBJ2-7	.	TGTGCCAGCAGCGTCGATCAGGGCGTTCGGGAGCAGTACTTC	CASSVDQGVREQYF
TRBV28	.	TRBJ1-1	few	TGTGCCAGCAGCCTCAGACGGGTTGTTTTCGCTGAAGCTTTCTTT	CASSLRRVVFAEAFF
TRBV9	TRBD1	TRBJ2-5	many	TGTGCCAGCAGCGTAACCGGACAGGGCCCCCAGGAGACCCAGTACTTC	CASSVTGQGPQETQYF
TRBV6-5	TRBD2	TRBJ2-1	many	TGTGCCACGGGACTAGCGGGAACCTACAATGAGCAGTTCTTC	CATGLAGTYNEQFF
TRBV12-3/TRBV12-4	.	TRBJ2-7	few	TGTGCCAGCAGTGGTGTGTGGGGTAGGGGATCCTACGAGCAGTACTTC	CASSGVWGRGSYEQYF
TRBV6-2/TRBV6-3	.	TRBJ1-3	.	TGTGCCAGCAGAGACCTCGACAGCTCTGGAAACACCATATATTTT	CASRDLDSSGNTIYF
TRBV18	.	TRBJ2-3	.	TGTGCCAGCTCACCGGGGGCAGATACGCAGTATTTT	CASSPGADTQYF
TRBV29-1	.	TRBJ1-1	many	TGCAGCGCTATGTCGAAAGTCACCACTGAAGCTTTCTTT	CSAMSKVTTEAFF
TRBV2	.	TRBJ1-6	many	TGTGCCAGCGCAAAAGACGGATATAATTCACCCCTCCACTTT	CASAKDGYNSPLHF
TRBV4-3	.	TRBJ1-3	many	TGCGCCAGCAGCCAAGATCTGGGACCGTCTGAAAACACCATATATTTT	CASSQDLGPSENTIYF
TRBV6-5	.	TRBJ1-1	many	TGTGCCAGCAGAGGGACGGCGAACACTGAAGCTTTCTTT	CASRGTANTEAFF
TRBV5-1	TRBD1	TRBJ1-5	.	TGCGCCAGCAGCTTGGGTGTACAGGGGGGTCAGCCCCAGCATTTT	CASSLGVQGGQPQHF
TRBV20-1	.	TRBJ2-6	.	TGCAGTGCTAGAGCCTCGAATCTAGCATCTGGGGCCAACGTCCTGACTTTC	CSARASNLASGANVLTF
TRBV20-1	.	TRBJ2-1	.	TGCAGTGCTAGTACCTTCGGTGAGCAGTTCTTC	CSASTFGEQFF
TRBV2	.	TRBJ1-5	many	TGTGCCAGCAGTGCAGGGAGCAATCAGCCCCAGCATTTT	CASSAGSNQPQHF
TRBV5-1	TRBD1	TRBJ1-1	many	TGCGCCAGCAGCTTGTCGACAGGGACGAACACTGAAGCTTTCTTT	CASSLSTGTNTEAFF
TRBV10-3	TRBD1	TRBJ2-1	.	TGTGCCATCAGTGAGCCCGGGACAGGGATCGATGAGCAGTTCTTC	CAISEPGTGIDEQFF